The TCR beta chain described here comes from a study of blood T cell repertoires in COVID-19. The table came from immunoSEQ multiplex PCR; TCRdb's copy has only in-frame clones and leaves some out. Here the sample spans around 250,000 clones, approximately 90% being singletons. Per the germline V gene, CDR1 is SGHRS and CDR2 is YFSETQ. V was shortened by 5 bases and J by 0 bases, with 6 bases between the two germline ends. This CDR3 contains 12 residues. Either two negative PCRs, clearance, or symptom resolution qualified Cohort 3 donors as recovered. V and J are TRBV5-1 and TRBJ2-7; a possible D gene is TRBD2 (5 bases). What was sequenced was PBMCs or T cells enriched from blood (not recorded which). The clonotype was recovered from a man aged 18 to 35 who had recovered from COVID-19. The CDR3 nucleotides are TGCGCCAGCAGAGGAGGCTCCTACGAGCAGTACTTC. Translation: CASRGGSYEQYF.